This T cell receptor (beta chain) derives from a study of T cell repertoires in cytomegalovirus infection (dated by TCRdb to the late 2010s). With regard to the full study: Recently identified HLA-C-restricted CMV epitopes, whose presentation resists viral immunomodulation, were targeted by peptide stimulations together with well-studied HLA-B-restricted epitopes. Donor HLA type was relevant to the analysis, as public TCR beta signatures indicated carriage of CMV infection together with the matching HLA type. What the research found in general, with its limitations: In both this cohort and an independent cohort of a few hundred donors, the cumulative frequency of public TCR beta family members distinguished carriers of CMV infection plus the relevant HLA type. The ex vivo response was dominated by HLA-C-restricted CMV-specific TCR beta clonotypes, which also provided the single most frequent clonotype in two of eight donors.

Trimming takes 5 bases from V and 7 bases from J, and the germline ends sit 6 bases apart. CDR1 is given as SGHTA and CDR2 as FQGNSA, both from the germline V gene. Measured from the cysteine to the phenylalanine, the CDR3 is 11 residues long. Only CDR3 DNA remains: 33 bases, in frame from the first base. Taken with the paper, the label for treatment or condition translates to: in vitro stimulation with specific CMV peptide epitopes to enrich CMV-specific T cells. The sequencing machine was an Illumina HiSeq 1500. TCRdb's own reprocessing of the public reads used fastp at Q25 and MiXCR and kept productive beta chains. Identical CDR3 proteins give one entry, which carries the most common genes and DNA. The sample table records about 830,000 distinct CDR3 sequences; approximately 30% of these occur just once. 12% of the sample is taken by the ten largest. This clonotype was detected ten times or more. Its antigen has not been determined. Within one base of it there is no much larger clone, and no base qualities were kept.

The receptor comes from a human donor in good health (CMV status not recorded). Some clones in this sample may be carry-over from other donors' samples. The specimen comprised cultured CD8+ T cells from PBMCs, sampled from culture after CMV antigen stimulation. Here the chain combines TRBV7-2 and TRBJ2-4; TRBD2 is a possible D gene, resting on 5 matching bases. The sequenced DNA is TGTGCCAGCAGCCCGGGGAACATTCAGTACTTC. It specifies CASSPGNIQYF. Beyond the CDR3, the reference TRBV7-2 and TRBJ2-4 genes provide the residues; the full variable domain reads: GAGVSQSPSNKVTEKGKDVELRCDPISGHTALYWYRQSLGQGLEFLIYFQGNSAPDKSGLPSDRFSAERTGGSVSTLTIQRTQQEDSAVYLCASSPGNIQYFGAGTRLSVL.